This paragraph reports one TCR beta chain. The sample originates from a study of control samples from healthy donors and cancer patients. Measured with immunoSEQ multiplex PCR; TCRdb has only the in-frame clones, and not every one. The sample holds about 89,000 clones; roughly 86% are singletons and the top ten take roughly 20%. The germline V gene encodes CDR1 GTSNPN and CDR2 SVGIG (reference sequence). CDR3 length equals 16 residues. Trimming pared 1 base from V and 0 bases from J, leaving 12 bases between. The sequence was obtained from a man aged 25 to 45 in good health. Sequenced material: blood. The chain couples TRBV30 to TRBJ1-4, with a possible D match to TRBD1 (5 bases). The CDR3 reads CAWSAPGGATNEKLFF. The CDR3 DNA follows: TGTGCCTGGAGTGCCCCCGGGGGGGCAACTAATGAAAAACTGTTTTTT.